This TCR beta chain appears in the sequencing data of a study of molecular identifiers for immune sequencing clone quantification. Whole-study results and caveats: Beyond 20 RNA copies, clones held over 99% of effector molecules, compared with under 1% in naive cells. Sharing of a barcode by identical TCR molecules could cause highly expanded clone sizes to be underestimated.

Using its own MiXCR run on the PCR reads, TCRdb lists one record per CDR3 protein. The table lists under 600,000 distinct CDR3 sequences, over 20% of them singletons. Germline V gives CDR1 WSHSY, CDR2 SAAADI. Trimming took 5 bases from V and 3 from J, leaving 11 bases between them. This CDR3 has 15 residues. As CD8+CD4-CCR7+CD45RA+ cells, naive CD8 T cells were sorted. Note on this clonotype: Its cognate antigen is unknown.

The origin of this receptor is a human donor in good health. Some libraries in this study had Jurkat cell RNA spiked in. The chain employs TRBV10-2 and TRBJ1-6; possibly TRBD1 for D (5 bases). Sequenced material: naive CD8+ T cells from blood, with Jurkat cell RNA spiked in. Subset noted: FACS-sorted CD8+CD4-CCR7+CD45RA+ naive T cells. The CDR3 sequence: CASSWTGDYNSPLHF. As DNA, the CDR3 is TGCGCCAGCAGTTGGACGGGGGACTATAATTCACCCCTCCACTTT.